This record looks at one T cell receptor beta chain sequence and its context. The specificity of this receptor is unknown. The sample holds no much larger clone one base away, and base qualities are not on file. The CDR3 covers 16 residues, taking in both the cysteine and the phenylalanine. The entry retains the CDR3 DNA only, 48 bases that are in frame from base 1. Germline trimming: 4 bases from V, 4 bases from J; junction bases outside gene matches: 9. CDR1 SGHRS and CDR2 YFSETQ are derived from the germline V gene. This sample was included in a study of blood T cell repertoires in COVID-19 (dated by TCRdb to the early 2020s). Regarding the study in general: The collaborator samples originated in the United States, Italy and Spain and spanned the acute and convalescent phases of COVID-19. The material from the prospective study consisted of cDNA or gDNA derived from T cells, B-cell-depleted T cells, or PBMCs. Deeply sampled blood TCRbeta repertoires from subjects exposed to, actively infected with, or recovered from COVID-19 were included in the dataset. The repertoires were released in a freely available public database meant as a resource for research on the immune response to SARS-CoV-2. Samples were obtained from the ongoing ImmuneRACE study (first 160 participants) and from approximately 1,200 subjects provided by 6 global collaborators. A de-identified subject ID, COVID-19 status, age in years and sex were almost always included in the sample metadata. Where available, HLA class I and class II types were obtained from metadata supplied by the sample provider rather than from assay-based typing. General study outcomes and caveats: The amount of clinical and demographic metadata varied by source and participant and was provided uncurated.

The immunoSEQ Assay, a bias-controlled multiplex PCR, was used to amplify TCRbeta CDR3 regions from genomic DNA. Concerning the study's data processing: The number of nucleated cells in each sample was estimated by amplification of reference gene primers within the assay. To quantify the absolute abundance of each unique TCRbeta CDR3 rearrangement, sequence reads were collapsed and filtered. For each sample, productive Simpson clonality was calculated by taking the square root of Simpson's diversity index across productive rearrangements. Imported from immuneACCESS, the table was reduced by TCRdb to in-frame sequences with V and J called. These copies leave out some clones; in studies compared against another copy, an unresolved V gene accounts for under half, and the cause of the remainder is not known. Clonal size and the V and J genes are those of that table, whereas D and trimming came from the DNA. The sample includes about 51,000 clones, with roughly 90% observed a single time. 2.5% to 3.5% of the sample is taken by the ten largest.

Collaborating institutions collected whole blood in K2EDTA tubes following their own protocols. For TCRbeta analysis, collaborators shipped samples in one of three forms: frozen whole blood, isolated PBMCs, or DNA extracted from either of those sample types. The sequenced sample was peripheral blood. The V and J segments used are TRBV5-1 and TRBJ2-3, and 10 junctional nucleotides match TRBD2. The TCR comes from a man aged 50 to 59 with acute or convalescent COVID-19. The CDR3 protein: CASSTPSGGNSDTQYF. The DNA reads TGCGCCAGCAGCACCCCTAGCGGGGGAAATTCAGATACGCAGTATTTT.